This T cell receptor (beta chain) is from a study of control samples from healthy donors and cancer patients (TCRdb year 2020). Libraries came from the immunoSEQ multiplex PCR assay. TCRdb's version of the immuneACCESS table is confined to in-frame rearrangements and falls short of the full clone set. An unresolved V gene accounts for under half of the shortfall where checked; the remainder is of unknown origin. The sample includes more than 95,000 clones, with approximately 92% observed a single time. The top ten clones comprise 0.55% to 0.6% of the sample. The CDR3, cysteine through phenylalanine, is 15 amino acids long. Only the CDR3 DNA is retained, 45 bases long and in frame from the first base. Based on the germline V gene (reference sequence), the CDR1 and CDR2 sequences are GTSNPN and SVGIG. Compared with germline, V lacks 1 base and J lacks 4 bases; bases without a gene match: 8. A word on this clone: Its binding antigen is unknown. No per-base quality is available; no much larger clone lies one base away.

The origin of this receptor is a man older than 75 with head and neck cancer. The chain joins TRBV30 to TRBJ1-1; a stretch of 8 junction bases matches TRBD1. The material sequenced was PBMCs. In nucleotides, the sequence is TGTGCCTGGAGTGCCGACGACAGGGGTCCCACTGAAGCTTTCTTT. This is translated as CAWSADDRGPTEAFF. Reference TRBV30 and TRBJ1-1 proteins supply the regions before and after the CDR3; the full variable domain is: SQTIHQWPATLVQPVGSPLSLECTVEGTSNPNLYWYRQAAGRGLQLLFYSVGIGQISSEVPQNLSASRPQDRQFILSSKKLLLSDSGFYLCAWSADDRGPTEAFFGQGTRLTVV.